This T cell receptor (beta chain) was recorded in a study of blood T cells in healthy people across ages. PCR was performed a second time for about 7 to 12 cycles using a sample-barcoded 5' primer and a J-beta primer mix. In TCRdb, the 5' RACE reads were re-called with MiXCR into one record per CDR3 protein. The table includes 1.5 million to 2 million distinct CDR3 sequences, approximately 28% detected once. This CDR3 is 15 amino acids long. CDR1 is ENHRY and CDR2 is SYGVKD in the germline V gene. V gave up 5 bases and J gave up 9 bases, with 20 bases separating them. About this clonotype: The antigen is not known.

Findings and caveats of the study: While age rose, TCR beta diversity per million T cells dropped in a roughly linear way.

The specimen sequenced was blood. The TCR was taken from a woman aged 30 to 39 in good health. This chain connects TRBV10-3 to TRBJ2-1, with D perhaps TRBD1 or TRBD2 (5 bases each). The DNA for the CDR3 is TGTGCCATCAGTATCGAGGGACCCCGCCCCCCTGAGCAGTTCTTC. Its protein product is CAISIEGPRPPEQFF.